This T cell receptor beta chain was recorded in a study of post-analysis software for immune sequencing data. Unique molecular identifiers were built into the TCR beta cDNA libraries. TCRdb used MiXCR to reprocess the PCR reads, holding one entry per CDR3 protein. This table has 380,000 or so distinct CDR3 sequences, around a third appearing once. Of note for this clonotype: Its antigen remains unidentified.

Study conclusions and caveats: A handful of TRBV segments were significantly more frequent in patients than in controls. TRBV5-6, TRBV5-1 and TRBV20-1 were among these segments.

The CDR3 consists of 15 residues. Trimming pared 2 bases from V and 1 base from J, leaving 12 bases between. The germline gives CDR1 MNHEY, CDR2 SVGAGI. The chain is built from TRBV6-5 and TRBJ2-7; no clear D. This TCR was recovered from a girl aged 5 to 17 with multiple sclerosis. The source material was blood. The CDR3 bases are TGTGCCAGCAGTTACGAGAAATCCGGGTCCTACGAGCAGTACTTC. This gives the protein CASSYEKSGSYEQYF.